Each of the 7 T cell receptor beta chains below was sequenced from the same sample in a study of T cell changes during pregnancy in multiple sclerosis. Using immunoSEQ multiplex PCR, the repertoire was profiled, and TCRdb retains in-frame clones only, with some absent. The data show about 28,000 clones, roughly nine tenths seen once. The material was CD4+ T cells from peripheral blood mononuclear cells, obtained in the second trimester of pregnancy. These receptors all stem from a female donor with multiple sclerosis, enrolled in a pregnancy study.

The chain carries TRBV2 and TRBJ2-1; D uncertain. Germline-derived CDR1 and CDR2 are SNHLY and FYNNEI. V was trimmed by 2 bases and J by 7 bases, leaving 9 bases between them. The CDR3 consists of 13 residues. The CDR3 region has the DNA TGTGCCAGCAGTGAAAGCCCCGGGAATGAGCAGTTCTTC. Translation: CASSESPGNEQFF.

This clone has a single count. The rearrangement joins TRBV5-1 to TRBJ1-1; weak D call: TRBD1 (5 bases). Looked up from germline, CDR1 is SGHRS and CDR2 is YFSETQ. V was trimmed by 4 bases and J by 4 bases, leaving 14 bases between them. This CDR3 has 14 amino acids. DNA for the CDR3: TGCGCCAGCAGCAGGGGATTGGAGAGCACTGAAGCTTTCTTT. Encoded protein: CASSRGLESTEAFF.

The J gene is TRBJ2-2, the V gene TRBV5-1, with 8 bases lining up with TRBD1. V lost 5 bases to trimming and J lost 2 bases; unmatched junction nucleotides: 5. Germline V gene lookup returns CDR1 SGHRS and CDR2 YFSETQ. The CDR3 length is 15 residues. The CDR3 coding sequence is TGCGCCAGCAGTCGACAGGGGCAAAACACCGGGGAGCTGTTTTTT. Translation: CASSRQGQNTGELFF.

The chain carries TRBV29-1 and TRBJ1-1, with 8 bases identical to TRBD1. V lost 6 bases to trimming and J lost 11 bases; unmatched junction nucleotides: 14. This CDR3 spans 13 amino acids. CDR1 is SQVTM, CDR2 ANQGSEA, per germline. CDR3 protein: CSVDRVQLGGAFF. CDR3 bases: TGCAGCGTGGACAGGGTCCAACTAGGGGGGGCTTTCTTT. The variable domain in full, with the rest retrieved from reference TRBV29-1 and TRBJ1-1, is SAVISQKPSRDICQRGTSLTIQCQVDSQVTMMFWYRQQPGQSLTLIATANQGSEATYESGFVIDKFPISRPNLTFSTLTVSNMSPEDSSIYLCSVDRVQLGGAFFGQGTRLTVV.

The chain links TRBV5-1 to TRBJ2-5; 7 bases agree with TRBD2. After removal of 4 bases from V and 7 bases from J, the junction contained 13 bases not matched to a gene. Germline V gene lookup returns CDR1 SGHRS and CDR2 YFSETQ. This CDR3 has 15 amino acids. The CDR3 reads CASSPTGTSGGTQYF. The CDR3 DNA reads TGCGCCAGCAGCCCAACCGGGACTTCGGGGGGGACCCAGTACTTC.

V gene TRBV30 combines with J gene TRBJ1-6; D ambiguous. The CDR3 length is 13 residues. Germline CDR1 is GTSNPN and CDR2 is SVGIG (reference sequence). Trimming pared 2 bases from V and 6 bases from J, leaving 8 bases between. The CDR3 region has the DNA TGTGCCTGGAGTTTGGGCGCTAATTCACCCCTCCACTTT. This sequence encodes CAWSLGANSPLHF.

The rearrangement joins TRBV7-2 to TRBJ2-7, with D perhaps TRBD1 (5 bases). Trimming left V 5 bases short and J 2 bases short, with 13 bases between. The germline V gene encodes CDR1 SGHTA and CDR2 FQGNSA. This CDR3 is built from 14 residues. The CDR3 coding sequence is TGTGCCAGCAGCCCGACAGACTCCGCCTACGAGCAGTACTTC. Translated, it gives CASSPTDSAYEQYF.